Following are 10 T cell receptor beta chains from one sample sequenced in a study of T-cell memory formation after mild COVID-19. TCRdb recomputed calls from the 5' RACE reads with MiXCR, one row per CDR3 protein. This sample yields 120,000 to 150,000 distinct CDR3 sequences, of which 19% are seen a single time; around 2.5% belongs to the top ten. The sequencing input was PBMCs or a T cell subset sorted from them (not recorded which). The receptors originated from an adult woman who had mild COVID-19 (a few samples of this study predate the infection). Cell type and time point are not known.

A few counts support this clonotype. The genes are TRBV7-8 and TRBJ2-1; 9 bases line up with TRBD2. This CDR3 has 16 residues. Germline V gene data show CDR1 as SGHVS and CDR2 as FQNEAQ. V lost 4 bases, J lost 3 bases, and 7 bases stayed unmatched. The CDR3: CASSSLDSGGYNEQFF. The CDR3 nucleotides are TGTGCCAGCAGCTCCTTGGATAGCGGGGGCTACAATGAGCAGTTCTTC.

This chain joins TRBV12-3 or TRBV12-4 and TRBJ1-1, with D unresolved. The CDR3 has 13 amino acids. V lost 6 bases and J 4 bases, leaving 12 bases between the germline ends. CDR3 protein: CASRVTRVTEAFF. The CDR3 bases are TGTGCCAGCAGAGTTACGAGGGTCACTGAAGCTTTCTTT.

The V call is TRBV6-5, the J call TRBJ1-1, with 8 bases fitting TRBD1. J gave up 10 bases and V 6 bases, and 16 bases lay outside the gene matches. The CDR3 is 15 residues long. The germline gives CDR1 MNHEY, CDR2 SVGAGI. The CDR3 sequence is CASSPGQGSGSGAFF. The CDR3 coding sequence is TGTGCCAGCAGCCCCGGACAGGGTAGTGGCTCCGGAGCTTTCTTT.

The rearrangement links TRBV6-5 to TRBJ2-2; D is possibly TRBD2 (5 bases). The CDR3 contains 13 residues. In germline, CDR1 is MNHEY, CDR2 SVGAGI. With 7 bases removed from V and 5 bases from J, the gap between germline ends came to 11 bases. This CDR3 reads CASTLARTGELFF. Written as DNA, the CDR3 is TGTGCCAGCACATTAGCGCGAACCGGGGAGCTGTTTTTT.

This clonotype was counted between two and nine times. This chain joins TRBV7-9 and TRBJ1-1, with D unclear. This CDR3 comprises 12 residues. V was trimmed by 5 bases and J by 7 bases, leaving 11 bases between them. Looked up from germline, CDR1 is SEHNR and CDR2 is FQNEAQ (reference sequence). The CDR3 bases are TGTGCCAGCAGCCCGGGAGCCCGTGAAGCTTTCTTT. As protein: CASSPGAREAFF.

This clonotype was seen a handful of times. The CDR3 protein is CSGRLRNEQFF. The CDR3 DNA is TGCAGTGGTCGACTCCGGAATGAGCAGTTCTTC. This chain links TRBV20-1 with TRBJ2-1; D is undetermined. V lost 7 bases and J 7 bases, leaving 11 bases between the germline ends. This CDR3 is built from 11 residues. Germline CDR1 and CDR2: DFQATT and SNEGSKA (reference sequence).

This clonotype has only a few counts. The chain has TRBV7-2 and TRBJ2-5; 8 bases are a match to TRBD1. The CDR3 has 14 residues. In germline, CDR1 is SGHTA, CDR2 FQGNSA. V shed 3 bases and J 4 bases; nucleotides not matched to a gene: 4. The CDR3 nucleotides read TGTGCCAGCAGCTTCGACAGGGGAGGAGAGACCCAGTACTTC. Translated: CASSFDRGGETQYF.

The chain carries TRBV7-2 and TRBJ2-7; 10 positions match TRBD2. V gave up 0 bases and J gave up 2 bases; unmatched junction bases: 7. The CDR3 spans 17 residues. Germline V gene sequence: CDR1 SGHTA, CDR2 FQGNSA. CDR3 in amino acids: CASSLARTSGKTYEQYF. The CDR3, as DNA: TGTGCCAGCAGCTTAGCGAGGACTAGCGGTAAAACCTACGAGCAGTACTTC. The full variable domain, rest sourced from reference TRBV7-2 and TRBJ2-7, is GAGVSQSPSNKVTEKGKDVELRCDPISGHTALYWYRQSLGQGLEFLIYFQGNSAPDKSGLPSDRFSAERTGGSVSTLTIQRTQQEDSAVYLCASSLARTSGKTYEQYFGPGTRLTVT.

The chain couples TRBV7-6 to TRBJ2-7, with D tentatively TRBD1 (6 bases). Germline V gene data show CDR1 as SGHVS and CDR2 as FNYEAQ. Deletions cut 5 bases from V and 4 bases from J, with 24 bases between. This CDR3 has 17 residues. The CDR3 DNA follows: TGTGCCAGCAGCATAAGACAGGTCATTACCGATCCTTACGAGCAGTACTTC. The encoded protein is CASSIRQVITDPYEQYF.

This clonotype has only a few counts. This chain connects TRBV12-3 or TRBV12-4 to TRBJ2-3; the match to TRBD1 covers 7 bases. With V trimmed by 5 bases and J by 0 bases, 8 bases remained unmatched. The CDR3 totals 16 residues. The CDR3 is CASSNSRTGSTDTQYF. The CDR3 bases are TGTGCCAGCAGTAACTCCCGGACAGGCAGCACAGATACGCAGTATTTT.